These 20 T cell receptor beta chains were all obtained from the same sample, sequenced in a study of beta chain features in type 1 diabetes. Expressed TCRB transcripts were sequenced because the entire RNA isolate underwent reverse transcription. The protocol was immunoSEQ multiplex PCR, while the TCRdb copy is restricted to in-frame clones and leaves out a portion. The data show about 700,000 clones, with under 15% seen just once and approximately 0.021% held by the top ten. No antigen has been assigned to these receptors. The study, taken as a whole, reports: In every one of the four CD4+ subsets, TCRB CDR3s were moderately but significantly shorter in Type 1 diabetes patients.

The sample taken for sequencing was naive CD4+ T cells from blood. Source of these receptors: a man aged 18 to 30 with type 1 diabetes.

In this sample, this clone turned up once. V and J are TRBV6-1 and TRBJ1-5; D is undetermined. Trimming took off 5 bases at V and 8 bases at J, with 13 bases between the two ends. This CDR3 contains 13 residues. CDR1 and CDR2 from the germline V gene are MNHNS and SASEGT. CDR3 region: CASSLTEVEPQHF. The CDR3 DNA sequence: TGTGCCAGCAGTCTTACGGAGGTAGAGCCCCAGCATTTT.

This clone showed up just a few times. The chain uses TRBV27 and TRBJ2-3, with a tentative D call TRBD2 (6 bases). The CDR3 consists of 13 residues. Trimming took 3 bases from V and 6 from J, leaving 10 bases between them. Germline V gene lookup returns CDR1 MNHEY and CDR2 SMNVEV (reference sequence). The CDR3 region is CASSFRRGDTQYF. The CDR3 DNA reads TGTGCCAGCAGTTTCCGGCGGGGTGATACGCAGTATTTT.

The V gene is TRBV28, the J gene TRBJ2-5; D possibly corresponds to TRBD2 (6 bases). Germline values: CDR1 MDHEN, CDR2 SYDVKM. The CDR3 extends over 14 amino acids. V shed 6 bases and J shed 9 bases, with 20 bases lying between them. For the CDR3, the DNA is TGTGCCAGCAGCCCCACCCGGGACTCCAGGCCCCAGTACTTC. This translates into CASSPTRDSRPQYF. Variable domain in full (rest from reference TRBV28 and TRBJ2-5): DVKVTQSSRYLVKRTGEKVFLECVQDMDHENMFWYRQDPGLGLRLIYFSYDVKMKEKGDIPEGYSVSREKKERFSLILESASTNQTSMYLCASSPTRDSRPQYFGPGTRLLVL.

The gene calls are TRBV6-6 and TRBJ2-1, with TRBD1 matching over 7 bases. The CDR3 is 13 amino acids. J was trimmed by 3 bases and V by 5 bases; bases with no gene match: 1. Germline lookup yields CDR1 MNHNY and CDR2 SVGAGI (reference sequence). CDR3 coding DNA: TGTGCCAGCAGTAGACAGGGCTACAATGAGCAGTTCTTC. Its protein product is CASSRQGYNEQFF.

Concerning this clone itself: The same CDR3 can be traced to other DNA sequences in this sample. V gene TRBV7-9 combines with J gene TRBJ2-3, with D tentatively TRBD2 (6 bases). The ends were cut back, 5 bases at V and 1 base at J, with 13 bases in the middle. The germline CDR1 and CDR2 sequences are SEHNR and FQNEAQ (reference sequence). The CDR3 covers 15 residues. CDR3 nucleotide sequence: TGTGCCAGCAGCCTAGGAGGGGCGGGCACAGATACGCAGTATTTT. It yields the protein CASSLGGAGTDTQYF.

V usage is TRBV6-5 and J usage is TRBJ2-3; tentative D call: TRBD1 (5 bases). The CDR3 length is 15 residues. The germline CDR1 and CDR2 sequences are MNHEY and SVGAGI. The V end was cut by 6 bases, the J end by 1 base, with 14 bases between. In DNA, the CDR3 is TGTGCCAGCAGCTCCGAAGGGGCCGGCACAGATACGCAGTATTTT. This sequence encodes CASSSEGAGTDTQYF.

This clone was found a few times. The CDR3 is CASSPASSNQPQHF. CDR3 bases: TGTGCCAGCTCACCGGCCTCCTCCAATCAGCCCCAGCATTTT. This chain links TRBV18 with TRBJ1-5; D not certain. The CDR3 length is 14 residues. V was pared by 3 bases and J by 3 bases, with 9 bases between. Germline V gene lookup returns CDR1 KGHSH and CDR2 LQKENI.

The chain combines TRBV9 with TRBJ2-1, with 8 bases aligning to TRBD2. Germline CDR1 is SGDLS and CDR2 is YYNGEE. With V trimmed by 1 base and J by 8 bases, 8 bases remained unmatched. The CDR3 has 15 amino acids. CDR3 DNA sequence: TGTGCCAGCAGCGTAAATTCGGGGGGGCAGTATGAGCAGTTCTTC. This encodes CASSVNSGGQYEQFF.

The table lists this clone with a few counts. This chain links TRBV11-1 with TRBJ1-5; 7 bases align to TRBD1. The CDR3 loop spans 14 amino acids. Germline V gene data show CDR1 as SGHAT and CDR2 as FQDESV (reference sequence). Losses at the gene ends were 5 bases for V and 9 bases for J; bases not matched to a gene: 10. The CDR3 DNA follows: TGTGCCAGCAGCCCAACAGGGGCCTCCGGGCCCCAGCATTTT. Amino acid sequence: CASSPTGASGPQHF.

V usage is TRBV30 and J usage is TRBJ2-1, with D possibly TRBD2 on 5 matching bases. Germline V gene lookup returns CDR1 GTSNPN and CDR2 SVGIG (reference sequence). The CDR3 spans 12 residues. Trimming took off 2 bases at V and 10 bases at J, with 12 bases between the two ends. The CDR3 sequence is CAWSPHGGEQFF. The CDR3 nucleotides read TGTGCCTGGAGTCCCCATGGCGGGGAGCAGTTCTTC.

This clone occurred a few times. The chain is built from TRBV30 and TRBJ2-5, with 7 bases lining up with TRBD1. Trimming took 2 bases from V and 5 from J; bases not matched to a gene: 8. Per germline, CDR1 GTSNPN and CDR2 SVGIG (reference sequence). The CDR3 extends over 14 amino acids. DNA for the CDR3: TGTGCCTGGAGTCGCCAGGGGGTTTTCGAGACCCAGTACTTC. Encoded protein: CAWSRQGVFETQYF.

V is TRBV27 and J is TRBJ2-1; maybe TRBD2 (5 bases). From germline, CDR1 is MNHEY and CDR2 SMNVEV (reference sequence). This CDR3 spans 15 amino acids. With 3 bases removed from V and 6 bases from J, the gap between germline ends came to 15 bases. DNA for the CDR3: TGTGCCAGCAGTTTTCGGGGAACGTCGGGCAATGAGCAGTTCTTC. This sequence encodes CASSFRGTSGNEQFF.

Only a few counts were recorded for this clone. CDR3 nucleotides: TGTGCCTTAACACAGGGGACCATTTATTCACCCCTCCACTTT. Amino acids: CALTQGTIYSPLHF. The V and J genes are TRBV30 and TRBJ1-6, with TRBD1 identical over 7 bases. The CDR3 is 14 amino acids. The trim removed 7 bases at V and 8 bases at J, leaving 11 bases unmatched. Germline values: CDR1 GTSNPN, CDR2 SVGIG (reference sequence).

The CDR3 coding sequence is TGTGCCAGCAGCCCCAGTGGGGGAGTCGGCGAGCAGTACTTC. Translation gives CASSPSGGVGEQYF. J is TRBJ2-7 and V is TRBV7-2; D possibly uses TRBD1 or TRBD2 (5 bases each). The CDR3 consists of 14 residues. Germline V lookup: CDR1 SGHTA, CDR2 FQGNSA. The germline V and J ends were trimmed by 5 bases and 6 bases, with 17 bases remaining between them. The full variable domain, with the rest looked up from reference TRBV7-2 and TRBJ2-7, is GAGVSQSPSNKVTEKGKDVELRCDPISGHTALYWYRQSLGQGLEFLIYFQGNSAPDKSGLPSDRFSAERTGGSVSTLTIQRTQQEDSAVYLCASSPSGGVGEQYFGPGTRLTVT.

This chain links TRBV4-1 with TRBJ2-5; no clear D gene. Between the trimmed V and J ends, which lost 8 bases and 7 bases, there was a span of 17 bases. The CDR3 is 13 amino acids. CDR1 MGHRA and CDR2 YSYEKL come from the germline V gene. CDR3 loop: CASQQSLLGTQYF. CDR3 bases: TGCGCCAGCCAACAAAGCTTGCTGGGGACCCAGTACTTC.

This clone was detected only a few times. The chain carries TRBV28 and TRBJ2-1, with D perhaps TRBD2 (6 bases). The germline V gene has CDR1 MDHEN and CDR2 SYDVKM. The CDR3 loop spans 12 amino acids. V lost 11 bases to trimming and J lost 6 bases, with 14 bases between them. In DNA, the CDR3 is TGTGCCGGAGGGGACGAGGGCAATGAGCAGTTCTTC. Amino acids: CAGGDEGNEQFF.

J is TRBJ2-7 and V is TRBV28; D may be TRBD2 (5 bases). The CDR3 contains 12 residues. With 3 bases removed from V and 5 bases from J, the gap between germline ends came to 8 bases. Germline V gene sequence: CDR1 MDHEN, CDR2 SYDVKM. Written as DNA, the CDR3 is TGTGCCAGCAGTTTGGAGCGGAACGAGCAGTACTTC. This gives the protein CASSLERNEQYF.

This chain uses TRBV5-1 with TRBJ2-1; D may be TRBD1 or TRBD2 (6 bases each). This CDR3 has 16 residues. The V end lost 3 bases, the J end lost 6 bases, and 19 bases lay between the germline ends. In germline, CDR1 is SGHRS, CDR2 YFSETQ. The CDR3 DNA follows: TGCGCCAGCAGCTCCGCCTCGGGGGCCAGGGGCAATGAGCAGTTCTTC. This translates into CASSSASGARGNEQFF.

The genes are TRBV28 and TRBJ1-1; D not certain. Germline assignment: CDR1 MDHEN and CDR2 SYDVKM. Trimming removed 6 bases at V and 1 base at J, with 9 bases between. The CDR3 consists of 13 residues. CDR3 nucleotide sequence: TGTGCCAGCAGCCGGGCCGAGAACACTGAAGCTTTCTTT. It codes for CASSRAENTEAFF.

The chain links TRBV30 to TRBJ2-1, with 7 bases lining up with TRBD2. In germline, CDR1 is GTSNPN, CDR2 SVGIG (reference sequence). The J segment lost 6 bases and the V segment lost 0 bases, leaving 14 bases of the junction unmatched. The CDR3 runs 17 residues. CDR3 DNA: TGTGCCTGGAGTGTATTTTTGAGGACTAGGGGCCCCAATGAGCAGTTCTTC. It is translated as CAWSVFLRTRGPNEQFF.